This T cell receptor (beta chain) was recorded in a study of early T cells in non-severe SARS-CoV-2 infection. In TCRdb, the 5' RACE reads were re-called with MiXCR into one record per CDR3 protein. The top ten clones hold around 2.9% of a sample with tens of thousands of distinct CDR3 sequences, around 12% of them seen once. Germline-derived CDR1 and CDR2 are SGHTA and FQGTGA. This CDR3 contains 14 residues. V lost 2 bases, J lost 5 bases, and 12 bases lay in between. This clonotype was obtained from an adult who was a healthcare worker with PCR-confirmed SARS-CoV-2 infection or an uninfected control (not recorded which). The chain links TRBV7-3 to TRBJ1-2; D perhaps matches TRBD1 (5 bases). Specimen: whole blood, collected at baseline. Written as DNA, the CDR3 is TGTGCCAGCAGCTTAGGGAGGGGTTCATATGGCTACACCTTC. Amino acids: CASSLGRGSYGYTF.